These T cell receptor beta chains were read from a single sample in a study of shared clonotypes between healthy human individuals. Method: immunoSEQ multiplex PCR; TCRdb's copy keeps in-frame clones and lacks some. The repertoire holds fewer than 3 million clones, with 85% to 95% as singletons. Sequences were obtained from naive CD4+ T cells from PBMCs. These receptors were taken from a man younger than 35 in good health. Some clones in this sample may be carry-over from other donors' samples. CDR3s include the opening cysteine and the closing phenylalanine or tryptophan. The order of the fields is D gene, J gene, clone size, V gene, CDR3 DNA, CDR3 protein. The D gene is left open where the match is weak. The size of a clone is reported for some rows only, either as once, few or many, or as a class for expanded clones.

D: TRBD2; J: TRBJ2-1; size: -; V: TRBV28; DNA: TGTGCCAGCAGTTTTCGGGGACTAAAGGGGGAGCAGTTCTTC; CDR3: CASSFRGLKGEQFF
D: TRBD1; J: TRBJ1-2; size: -; V: TRBV18; DNA: TGTGCCAGCTCACCACCCATCCGGGACAGCTATGGCTACACCTTC; CDR3: CASSPPIRDSYGYTF
D: -; J: TRBJ2-5; size: -; V: TRBV6-1; DNA: TGTGCCAGCATTCTGGTGGTAGGGGGGCCGGAGACCCAGTACTTC; CDR3: CASILVVGGPETQYF
D: -; J: TRBJ2-1; size: -; V: TRBV5-5; DNA: TGTGCCAGCAGCTTGTTCCGGGTTGAGGAGAATAATGAGCAGTTCTTC; CDR3: CASSLFRVEENNEQFF
D: TRBD2; J: TRBJ2-7; size: -; V: TRBV18; DNA: TGTGCCAGCTCACCGCGACTAGCGGGAGGCAACGAGCAGTACTTC; CDR3: CASSPRLAGGNEQYF
D: -; J: TRBJ2-1; size: -; V: TRBV5-4; DNA: TGTGCCAGCAGCCGCGTGACTAGTGGGGGCAATGAGCAGTTCTTC; CDR3: CASSRVTSGGNEQFF
D: TRBD2; J: TRBJ2-1; size: -; V: TRBV15; DNA: TGTGCCACCAGCAGAGAGGCTAGCGGGAGGGGTAATGAGCAGTTCTTC; CDR3: CATSREASGRGNEQFF
D: TRBD1; J: TRBJ1-4; size: -; V: TRBV10-3; DNA: TGTGCCATCAGTGAGTCGGCCCCCGGGACAGGGGATGAAAAACTGTTTTTT; CDR3: CAISESAPGTGDEKLFF
D: -; J: TRBJ1-2; size: few; V: TRBV7-9; DNA: TGTGCCAGCAGTTTTAGGCAGGGCGGTGGCTACACCTTC; CDR3: CASSFRQGGGYTF
D: -; J: TRBJ1-2; size: -; V: TRBV6-5; DNA: TGTGCCAGCAGTCAAACCCCGGACCCTTATGGCTACACCTTC; CDR3: CASSQTPDPYGYTF
D: -; J: TRBJ1-3; size: -; V: TRBV23-1; DNA: TGCGCCCCTAAGGGTAACTTAACTGGAAACACCATATATTTT; CDR3: CAPKGNLTGNTIYF
D: -; J: TRBJ2-7; size: -; V: TRBV4-2; DNA: TGTGCCAGCAGCCAGGGCCAGGGGAGGGAGCAGTACTTC; CDR3: CASSQGQGREQYF
D: -; J: TRBJ1-1; size: -; V: TRBV30; DNA: TGTGCCTGGAGTGTAAGTCGGACCGATCTAATTAACACTGAAGCTTTCTTT; CDR3: CAWSVSRTDLINTEAFF
D: -; J: TRBJ2-2; size: once; V: TRBV6-6; DNA: TGTGCCAGCAGTTACTCTAGCGGTACCGGGGAGCTGTTTTTT; CDR3: CASSYSSGTGELFF
D: -; J: TRBJ1-1; size: -; V: TRBV5-4; DNA: TGTGCCAGCTCAAGGGGGGGGCCGAACACTGAAGCTTTCTTT; CDR3: CASSRGGPNTEAFF
D: -; J: TRBJ2-3; size: -; V: TRBV11-3; DNA: TGTGCCAGCAGCCCTTCAGGTCGGTCCACAGATACGCAGTATTTT; CDR3: CASSPSGRSTDTQYF
D: -; J: TRBJ2-7; size: -; V: TRBV30; DNA: TGTGCCTGGCTAGGAGGATACGAGCAGTACTTC; CDR3: CAWLGGYEQYF
D: TRBD2; J: TRBJ2-1; size: -; V: TRBV4-3; DNA: TGCGCCAGCAGCCAAGTTAAATCTGGGCTAGCGGGAGGCAATGAGCAGTTCTTC; CDR3: CASSQVKSGLAGGNEQFF
D: -; J: TRBJ1-2; size: -; V: TRBV4-3; DNA: TGCGCCAGCAGCCAAGACTCGCAGGGCCGCTTCTATGGCTACACCTTC; CDR3: CASSQDSQGRFYGYTF
D: -; J: TRBJ1-2; size: -; V: TRBV4-2; DNA: TGTGCCAGCAGCCAAACCGTACAGGCGGGATATGGCTACACCTTC; CDR3: CASSQTVQAGYGYTF
D: -; J: TRBJ1-4; size: -; V: TRBV19; DNA: TGTGCCAGTAGTGAGGACTGGGAGAAACTGTTTTTT; CDR3: CASSEDWEKLFF
D: -; J: TRBJ1-3; size: -; V: TRBV21-1; DNA: TGTGCCAGCAGCTTCCAACCCAGACATCCCTCTGGAAACACCATATATTTT; CDR3: CASSFQPRHPSGNTIYF
D: -; J: TRBJ1-5; size: -; V: TRBV4-2; DNA: TGTGCCAGCAGCCAAGCGCGGGCAGCACATCAGCCCCAGCATTTT; CDR3: CASSQARAAHQPQHF
D: -; J: TRBJ1-4; size: once; V: TRBV6-1; DNA: TGTGCCAGCAGGAGGGGGGATGAAAAACTGTTTTTT; CDR3: CASRRGDEKLFF
D: -; J: TRBJ1-2; size: once; V: TRBV19; DNA: TGTGCCAGTAGTATAGGCCAGCCCTCCTATGGCTACACCTTC; CDR3: CASSIGQPSYGYTF
D: TRBD2; J: TRBJ2-2; size: -; V: TRBV2; DNA: TGTGCCAGGGACGTGGGAGGGAGAGGAACCGGGGAGCTGTTTTTT; CDR3: CARDVGGRGTGELFF
D: TRBD2; J: TRBJ2-7; size: -; V: TRBV15; DNA: TGTGCCACCAGCAGCGATAGGACTAGAAAATCCTACGAGCAGTACTTC; CDR3: CATSSDRTRKSYEQYF
D: -; J: TRBJ1-1; size: -; V: TRBV28; DNA: TGTGCCAGCAGTGGGACCGGGACGGATAACACTGAAGCTTTCTTT; CDR3: CASSGTGTDNTEAFF
D: -; J: TRBJ1-1; size: -; V: TRBV7-9; DNA: TGTGCCAGCAGCAAAGAGGGGCGCGGGGACACTGAAGCTTTCTTT; CDR3: CASSKEGRGDTEAFF
D: -; J: TRBJ1-1; size: -; V: TRBV29-1; DNA: TGCAGCGCCCCAAGTGGGTACACTGAAGCTTTCTTT; CDR3: CSAPSGYTEAFF
D: TRBD1; J: TRBJ2-3; size: -; V: TRBV5-1; DNA: TGCGCCAGCAGCTCACAGGGGAGCACAGATACGCAGTATTTT; CDR3: CASSSQGSTDTQYF
D: TRBD1; J: TRBJ1-3; size: -; V: TRBV5-1; DNA: TGCGCCAGCAGCACGGGACAGGGGAAGGGAAACACCATATATTTT; CDR3: CASSTGQGKGNTIYF
D: -; J: TRBJ2-4; size: -; V: TRBV7-2; DNA: TGTGCCAGCAGCTTAGTGCGGGACGGCTTAGCCAAAAACATTCAGTACTTC; CDR3: CASSLVRDGLAKNIQYF
D: -; J: TRBJ1-5; size: -; V: TRBV6-6; DNA: TGTGCCAGCAGTTACGGTCGAGGGGACCGCCAGCCCCAGCATTTT; CDR3: CASSYGRGDRQPQHF
D: -; J: TRBJ1-1; size: -; V: TRBV9; DNA: TGTGCCAGCAGCGTTCAAGGACAGCCGAACACTGAAGCTTTCTTT; CDR3: CASSVQGQPNTEAFF
D: -; J: TRBJ2-7; size: -; V: TRBV29-1; DNA: TGCAGCGTTGGAGGGTATAACGAGCAGTACTTC; CDR3: CSVGGYNEQYF
D: -; J: TRBJ2-7; size: once; V: TRBV29-1; DNA: TGCAGCGTTGATGTAGACTACGAGCAGTACTTC; CDR3: CSVDVDYEQYF
D: -; J: TRBJ2-3; size: -; V: TRBV18; DNA: TGTGCCAGCTCACCACCTAGTGAAGATACGCAGTATTTT; CDR3: CASSPPSEDTQYF
D: TRBD2; J: TRBJ2-4; size: once; V: TRBV28; DNA: TGTGCCAGCAGTCCCCCGGGGGGACTAGCGGGAGGTTGGGAAATCAATCAGTACTTC; CDR3: CASSPPGGLAGGWEINQYF
D: -; J: TRBJ2-1; size: -; V: TRBV28; DNA: TGTGCCAGCATGGGGGCACCTTACAATGAGCAGTTCTTC; CDR3: CASMGAPYNEQFF
D: TRBD2; J: TRBJ2-7; size: -; V: TRBV5-5; DNA: TGTGCCAGCAGCTCGGGACTAGCGGGCAGCTACGAGCAGTACTTC; CDR3: CASSSGLAGSYEQYF
D: TRBD1; J: TRBJ2-7; size: -; V: TRBV28; DNA: TGTGCCAGCAGAAACAGGGGGAGCTCCTACGAGCAGTACTTC; CDR3: CASRNRGSSYEQYF
D: -; J: TRBJ2-1; size: few; V: TRBV6-5; DNA: TGTGCCAGCAGTTACATGGATGAGCAGTTCTTC; CDR3: CASSYMDEQFF
D: TRBD1; J: TRBJ1-2; size: -; V: TRBV27; DNA: TGTGCCAGCAGGCGGACAGGCGTCTATGGCTACACCTTC; CDR3: CASRRTGVYGYTF
D: TRBD2; J: TRBJ2-7; size: once; V: TRBV5-1; DNA: TGCGCCAGCAGCCGGGGACTAGCGGGAGGAACCGCCGAGGACGAGCAGTACTTC; CDR3: CASSRGLAGGTAEDEQYF
D: -; J: TRBJ2-1; size: -; V: TRBV6-5; DNA: TGTGCCAGCAGTTACAACTATGAGCAGTTCTTC; CDR3: CASSYNYEQFF
D: -; J: TRBJ2-2; size: -; V: TRBV6-5; DNA: TGTGCCAGCAGCCCGGGGACACTAAACACCGGGGAGCTGTTTTTT; CDR3: CASSPGTLNTGELFF
D: -; J: TRBJ2-1; size: -; V: TRBV2; DNA: TGTGCCAGCAGTGAAGTAGGTTTAAATGAGCAGTTCTTC; CDR3: CASSEVGLNEQFF
D: -; J: TRBJ2-5; size: -; V: TRBV21-1; DNA: TGTGCCAGCAGCAAGAAGACTAGTCGTCAAGAGACCCAGTACTTC; CDR3: CASSKKTSRQETQYF
D: TRBD1; J: TRBJ1-5; size: -; V: TRBV19; DNA: TGTGCCAGTAGTATCGGACAGGGCTATCAGCCCCAGCATTTT; CDR3: CASSIGQGYQPQHF
D: -; J: TRBJ1-5; size: -; V: TRBV27; DNA: TGTGCCAGCAGTTTAGGTTGGGATTTACAGCCCCAGCATTTT; CDR3: CASSLGWDLQPQHF
D: -; J: TRBJ2-7; size: -; V: TRBV28; DNA: TGTGCCAGCAGTTTAGCAGGGTGGCAGAACGAGCAGTACTTC; CDR3: CASSLAGWQNEQYF
D: TRBD2; J: TRBJ2-1; size: -; V: TRBV30; DNA: TGTGCCTGGACCATTGGTAGCGGGAGCCACAATGAGCAGTTCTTC; CDR3: CAWTIGSGSHNEQFF